The entry below gives a single T cell receptor (beta chain) sequence along with its context. Its matching antigen is unknown. The V gene's germline CDR1 is SGHDN and CDR2 FVKESK. Losses at the gene ends were 1 base for V and 6 bases for J; bases not matched to a gene: 5. This CDR3 has 15 residues. This entry comes from a study of somatic mutations in cytotoxic T cells in rheumatoid arthritis. Using immunoSEQ multiplex PCR, the repertoire was profiled, and TCRdb retains in-frame clones only, with some absent. The sample contains 10,000 to 11,000 clones, 75% to 95% of which appear only once. Study-level findings and limits: Greater age accompanied higher CD8+ clonality in rheumatoid arthritis patients, a pattern that was absent in healthy controls. Neither rheumatoid arthritis patients nor age-matched healthy controls had significantly different CD8+ T-cell clonality from the other group.

This sequence originates from a young woman with rheumatoid arthritis. The source material was CD8+ T cells sorted from blood. V gene TRBV14 combines with J gene TRBJ2-3; 9 bases are shared with TRBD2. In DNA, the CDR3 is TGTGCCAGCAGCCAAGGCGGGGGGGTAACGGATACGCAGTATTTT. Protein sequence: CASSQGGGVTDTQYF.